A single T cell receptor beta chain is shown here with its context. Its antigen is as yet unknown. PCR was performed using 60 Vbeta and 13 Jbeta primers. Only in-frame clones appear in the TCRdb table, and some are missing; sequencing was by immunoSEQ multiplex PCR. This sample has about 190,000 clones; about 70% occur once, and the top ten carry less than 2%. The data derive from a study of cytomegalovirus exposure and HLA in healthy donors. Study context: Out of about 179 million T cells, an earlier analysis found about 100 million unique TCR beta sequences in total.

Study findings and constraints: Other equally common chains were less clonally expanded than HLA-associated TCR beta chains, a later analysis showed.

The CDR3 has 14 amino acids. The J segment lost 8 bases and the V segment lost 9 bases, leaving 11 bases of the junction unmatched. Germline V lookup: CDR1 MNHEY, CDR2 SMNVEV (reference sequence). The specimen was PBMCs. This sequence was found in a woman in her twenties or thirties in good health and CMV-seronegative. This sequence joins TRBV27 and TRBJ2-4, with TRBD1 identical over 9 bases. The CDR3 DNA reads TGTGCCAGTAGGAGACCGGGACAGGGCGACATTCAGTACTTC. Protein sequence: CASRRPGQGDIQYF.